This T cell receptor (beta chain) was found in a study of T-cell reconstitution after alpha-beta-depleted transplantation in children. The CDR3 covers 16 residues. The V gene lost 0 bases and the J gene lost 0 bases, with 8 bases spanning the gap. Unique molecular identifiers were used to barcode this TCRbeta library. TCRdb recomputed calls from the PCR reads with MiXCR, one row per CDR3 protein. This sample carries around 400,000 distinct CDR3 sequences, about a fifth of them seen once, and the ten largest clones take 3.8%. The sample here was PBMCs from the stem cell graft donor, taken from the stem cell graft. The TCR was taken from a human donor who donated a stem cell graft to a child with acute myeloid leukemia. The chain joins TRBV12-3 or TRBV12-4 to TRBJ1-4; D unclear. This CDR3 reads CASSLAYWSTNEKLFF. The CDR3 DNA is TGTGCCAGCAGTTTAGCGTACTGGTCAACTAATGAAAAACTGTTTTTT.